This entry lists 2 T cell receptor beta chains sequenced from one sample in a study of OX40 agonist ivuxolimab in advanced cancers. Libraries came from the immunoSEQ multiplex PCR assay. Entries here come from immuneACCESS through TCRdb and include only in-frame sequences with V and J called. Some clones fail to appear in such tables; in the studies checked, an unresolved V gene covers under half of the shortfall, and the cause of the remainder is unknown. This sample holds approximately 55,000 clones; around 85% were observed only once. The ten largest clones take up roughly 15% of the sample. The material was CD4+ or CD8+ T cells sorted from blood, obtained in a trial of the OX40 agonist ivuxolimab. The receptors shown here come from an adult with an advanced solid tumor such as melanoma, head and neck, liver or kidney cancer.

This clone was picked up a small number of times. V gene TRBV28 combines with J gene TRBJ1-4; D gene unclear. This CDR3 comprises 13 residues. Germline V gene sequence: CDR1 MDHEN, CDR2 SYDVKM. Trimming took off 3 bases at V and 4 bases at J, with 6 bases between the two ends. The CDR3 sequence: CASSFLGNEKLFF. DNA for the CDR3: TGTGCCAGCAGTTTTTTGGGTAATGAAAAACTGTTTTTT.

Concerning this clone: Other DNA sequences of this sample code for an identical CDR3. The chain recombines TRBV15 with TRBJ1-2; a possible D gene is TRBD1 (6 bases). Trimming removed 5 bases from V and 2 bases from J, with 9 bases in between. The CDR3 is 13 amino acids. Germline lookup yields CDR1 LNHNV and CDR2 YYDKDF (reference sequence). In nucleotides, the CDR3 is TGTGCCACCAGCCCAGACAGGAACTATGGCTACACCTTC. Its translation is CATSPDRNYGYTF. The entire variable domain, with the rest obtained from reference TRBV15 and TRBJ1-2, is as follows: DAMVIQNPRYQVTQFGKPVTLSCSQTLNHNVMYWYQQKSSQAPKLLFHYYDKDFNNEADTPDNFQSRRPNTSFCFLDIRSPGLGDTAMYLCATSPDRNYGYTFGSGTRLTVV.